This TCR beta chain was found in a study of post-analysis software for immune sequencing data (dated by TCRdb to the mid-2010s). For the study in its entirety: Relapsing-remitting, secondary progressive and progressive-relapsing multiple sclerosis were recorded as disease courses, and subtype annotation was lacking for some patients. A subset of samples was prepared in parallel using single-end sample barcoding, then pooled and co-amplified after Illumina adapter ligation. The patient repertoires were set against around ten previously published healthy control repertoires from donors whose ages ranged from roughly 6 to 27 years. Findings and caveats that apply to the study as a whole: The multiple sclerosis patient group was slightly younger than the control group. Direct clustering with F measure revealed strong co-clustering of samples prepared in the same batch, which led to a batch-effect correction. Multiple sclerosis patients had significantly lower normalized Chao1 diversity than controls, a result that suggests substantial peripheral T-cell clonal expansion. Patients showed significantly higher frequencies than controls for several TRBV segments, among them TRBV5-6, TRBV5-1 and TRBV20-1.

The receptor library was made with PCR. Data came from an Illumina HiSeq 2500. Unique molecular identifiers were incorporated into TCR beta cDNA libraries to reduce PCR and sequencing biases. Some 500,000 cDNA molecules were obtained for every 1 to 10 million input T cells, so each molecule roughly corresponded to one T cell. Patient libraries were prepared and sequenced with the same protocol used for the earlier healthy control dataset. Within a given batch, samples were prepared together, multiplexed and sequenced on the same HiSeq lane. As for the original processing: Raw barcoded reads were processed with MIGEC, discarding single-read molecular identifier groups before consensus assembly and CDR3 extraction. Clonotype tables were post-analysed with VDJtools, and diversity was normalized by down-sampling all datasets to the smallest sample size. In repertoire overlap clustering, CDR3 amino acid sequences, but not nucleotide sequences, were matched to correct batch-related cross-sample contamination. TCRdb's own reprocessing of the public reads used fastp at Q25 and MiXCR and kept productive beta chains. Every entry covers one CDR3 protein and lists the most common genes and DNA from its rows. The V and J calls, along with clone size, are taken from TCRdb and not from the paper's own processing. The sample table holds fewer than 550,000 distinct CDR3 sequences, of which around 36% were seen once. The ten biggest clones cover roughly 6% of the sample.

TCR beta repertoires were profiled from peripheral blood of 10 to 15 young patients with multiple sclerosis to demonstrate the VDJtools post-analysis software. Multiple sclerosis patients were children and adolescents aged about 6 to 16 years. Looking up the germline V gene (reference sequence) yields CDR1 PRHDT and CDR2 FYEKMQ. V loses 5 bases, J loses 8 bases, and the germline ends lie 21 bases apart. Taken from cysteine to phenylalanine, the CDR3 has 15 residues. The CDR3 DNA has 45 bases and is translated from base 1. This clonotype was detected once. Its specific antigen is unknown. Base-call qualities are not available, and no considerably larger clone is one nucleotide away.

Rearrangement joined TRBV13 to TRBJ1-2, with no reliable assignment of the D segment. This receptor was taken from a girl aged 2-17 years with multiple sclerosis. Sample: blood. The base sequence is TGTGCCAGCAGCAACTCTGGAGGCTTGGCGTTGGGCTACACCTTC. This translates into CASSNSGGLALGYTF.